The 10 T cell receptor beta chains listed next were all sequenced from one sample in a study of T-cell reconstitution after alpha-beta-depleted transplantation in children. Researchers prepared the TCRbeta library using unique molecular identifiers, the study reports. TCRdb reprocessed the PCR reads with MiXCR, giving one entry per CDR3 protein. The repertoire has about 15,000 distinct CDR3 sequences, around 5% of them found once; the top ten carry about 7.2%. Sequencing used PBMCs, obtained before TCRalphabeta/CD19-depleted stem cell transplant. The receptors were sampled from a boy between 10 and 17 years old with acute lymphoblastic leukemia, due to receive a stem cell transplant.

This clonotype was picked up many times. V gene TRBV18 combines with J gene TRBJ1-1; 8 positions match TRBD1. CDR3 length equals 12 residues. J was trimmed by 8 bases and V by 3 bases; bases with no gene match: 2. Germline V gene lookup returns CDR1 KGHSH and CDR2 LQKENI. The CDR3 protein is CASSPTGGEAFF. The CDR3, as DNA: TGTGCCAGCTCACCTACAGGGGGAGAAGCTTTCTTT.

This clonotype was recorded many times. CDR3 DNA sequence: TGTGCCAGCAGCCAACGGACGGACCCAGTATTGGAGACCCAGTACTTC. Its protein product is CASSQRTDPVLETQYF. The rearrangement links TRBV5-5 to TRBJ2-5; D is unresolved. The CDR3 covers 16 residues. The V and J ends lost 4 bases and 5 bases respectively, with 21 bases between them. Germline V gene sequence: CDR1 SGHKS, CDR2 YYEKEE (reference sequence).

In this sample, this clonotype turned up many times. The chain couples TRBV28 to TRBJ2-3; the match to TRBD1 covers 8 bases. CDR1 and CDR2 (germline): MDHEN, SYDVKM. V shed 5 bases and J 4 bases; nucleotides not matched to a gene: 14. This CDR3 region has 17 residues. CDR3 sequence: CASSDPLGQGGPDTQYF. The CDR3, as DNA: TGTGCCAGCAGTGATCCCCTCGGACAGGGTGGCCCAGATACGCAGTATTTT. The full variable domain, completed using reference TRBV28 and TRBJ2-3, is DVKVTQSSRYLVKRTGEKVFLECVQDMDHENMFWYRQDPGLGLRLIYFSYDVKMKEKGDIPEGYSVSREKKERFSLILESASTNQTSMYLCASSDPLGQGGPDTQYFGPGTRLTVL.

This clonotype has only a few counts. The V gene is TRBV2, the J gene TRBJ2-6; no firm D call. V lost 5 bases and J lost 2, with 10 bases in between. CDR3 length: 15 residues. Germline-derived CDR1 and CDR2 are SNHLY and FYNNEI. The CDR3 region is CASSQNQPGANVLTF. In DNA, the CDR3 is TGTGCCAGCAGTCAAAACCAACCTGGGGCCAACGTCCTGACTTTC.

At least ten counts were recorded for this clonotype. CDR3 coding DNA: TGTGCCAGCAGTCGAACCCACCCCTACAATGAGCAGTTCTTC. This gives the protein CASSRTHPYNEQFF. The chain couples TRBV7-2 to TRBJ2-1; no clear D gene. V shed 6 bases and J shed 2 bases, with 11 bases lying between them. The CDR3 consists of 14 residues. Germline V gives CDR1 SGHTA, CDR2 FQGNSA.

This clonotype occurred many times. The V gene is TRBV7-6, the J gene TRBJ2-1; no clear D gene. Per germline, CDR1 SGHVS and CDR2 FNYEAQ. Trimming took 0 bases from V and 7 from J, leaving 4 bases between them. The CDR3 runs to 12 residues. The DNA of the CDR3 is TGTGCCAGCAGCTTAGCGGAGAATGAGCAGTTCTTC. This sequence encodes CASSLAENEQFF.

Sample share makes this clonotype medium-sized. The rearrangement uses TRBV2 and TRBJ2-4; tentative D call: TRBD2 (6 bases). In germline, CDR1 is SNHLY, CDR2 FYNNEI. Trimming stripped 5 bases from V and 0 bases from J, with 20 bases between. CDR3 length: 18 residues. The CDR3 reads CASSKRISGPLAKNIQYF. Written as DNA, the CDR3 is TGTGCCAGCAGTAAGAGGATTAGCGGCCCACTAGCCAAAAACATTCAGTACTTC.

There are many counts of this clonotype. The rearrangement links TRBV6-5 to TRBJ2-7; 7 nucleotides agree with TRBD1. Per the germline V gene, CDR1 is MNHEY and CDR2 is SVGAGI. J gave up 2 bases and V 7 bases, and 11 bases lay outside the gene matches. This CDR3 spans 15 amino acids. The CDR3 coding sequence is TGTGCCAGCATTTTAACGGGACAGATCGCCTACGAGCAGTACTTC. Translated, it gives CASILTGQIAYEQYF.

There are many counts of this clonotype. V and J are TRBV5-1 and TRBJ1-6; 8 bases are a match to TRBD1. J lost 12 bases, V lost 4 bases, and 12 bases had no gene match. This CDR3 spans 15 amino acids. CDR1 SGHRS and CDR2 YFSETQ come from the germline V gene. CDR3 sequence reads: CASSPETGEGRPLHF. The CDR3 DNA follows: TGCGCCAGCAGCCCCGAGACAGGGGAGGGTAGACCCCTCCACTTT.

This clonotype is deemed medium-sized (0.01 to 0.1%). The chain has TRBV10-2 and TRBJ2-1; no definite D call. Germline CDR1 WSHSY, CDR2 SAAADI. Trimming removed 4 bases at V and 4 bases at J, with 8 bases between. The CDR3 covers 13 residues. CDR3 sequence reads: CASSGHGYNEQFF. CDR3 coding DNA: TGCGCCAGCAGTGGGCACGGGTACAATGAGCAGTTCTTC.